The 18 T cell receptor beta chains below were found in one sample sequenced in a study of siplizumab effects on memory and regulatory T cells. This table comes from immunoSEQ multiplex PCR, and its TCRdb copy is limited to in-frame clones, with some not included. The data show about 100,000 clones, with approximately 94% seen just once and 1% to 1.5% held by the top ten. Sequenced material: non-Treg CD4+ T cells sorted from blood. The source is a human donor in good health.

V and J are TRBV4-2 and TRBJ2-3, with D perhaps matching TRBD2 (6 bases). This CDR3 is 16 amino acids long. In germline, CDR1 is LGHNA, CDR2 YNFKEQ. V lost 0 bases, J lost 3 bases, and 13 bases lay in between. The CDR3 sequence is CASSQDLPGVTDTQYF. The CDR3 DNA reads as TGTGCCAGCAGCCAAGATCTTCCGGGAGTGACAGATACGCAGTATTTT.

This clone has just one count. This chain links TRBV25-1 with TRBJ2-7; possibly TRBD1 for D (6 bases). Trimming removed 4 bases at V and 10 bases at J, with 14 bases between. The CDR3 contains 12 residues. CDR1 is MGHDK and CDR2 is SYGVNS in the germline V gene. CDR3 DNA: TGTGCCAGCAGTGTGGGGACATCTGGACAGTACTTC. Protein product: CASSVGTSGQYF.

This chain links TRBV21-1 with TRBJ2-7; TRBD2, the table's D call, lacks a check against the DNA. TRBV21-1 is a pseudogene segment. The CDR3 is made up of 17 amino acids. CDR3: CARRGGIVAGAAYEQYF. In DNA, the CDR3 is TGTGCCCGACGGGGGGGGATCGTAGCGGGAGCCGCCTACGAGCAGTACTTC.

The CDR3 DNA is TGTGCCAGCAGTTTTGCAGGGTCTGGGGCCAACGTCCTGACTTTC. Encoded protein: CASSFAGSGANVLTF. The rearrangement links TRBV28 to TRBJ2-6, with D possibly being TRBD1 (5 bases). Trimming took off 3 bases at V and 1 base at J, with 7 bases between the two ends. Per the germline V gene, CDR1 is MDHEN and CDR2 is SYDVKM. CDR3 length equals 15 residues.

This sequence joins TRBV9 and TRBJ2-2, with TRBD1 matching over 8 bases. The CDR3 runs 16 residues. J gave up 5 bases and V 4 bases, and 10 bases lay outside the gene matches. Germline V gene sequence: CDR1 SGDLS, CDR2 YYNGEE. DNA for the CDR3: TGTGCCAGCAGCACCACCGGACAGGGATGGACCGGGGAGCTGTTTTTT. Its protein is CASSTTGQGWTGELFF.

In regard to this clone: Because the CDR3 is missing its conserved closing phenylalanine or tryptophan, this is likely a read error. V is TRBV5-1 and J is TRBJ1-2; 8 positions match TRBD1. Germline lookup yields CDR1 SGHRS and CDR2 YFSETQ. The CDR3 consists of 14 residues. V shed 0 bases, J shed 5 bases, and the junction held 3 bases outside the gene matches. CDR3 in amino acids: CASSLETGVYGYTL. The CDR3 DNA reads as TGCGCCAGCAGCTTGGAGACAGGGGTTTATGGCTACACCCTC.

With regard to this clone: Other DNA sequences in this specimen translate into the identical CDR3. The V and J genes are TRBV5-4 and TRBJ2-5; 11 nucleotides line up with TRBD2. Germline values: CDR1 SGHNT, CDR2 YYREEE (reference sequence). The J segment lost 2 bases and the V segment lost 4 bases, leaving 7 bases of the junction unmatched. This CDR3 contains 16 residues. The DNA for the CDR3 is TGTGCCAGCAGCCTCGCCGGGACTAGCGGTCAAGAGACCCAGTACTTC. Its protein product is CASSLAGTSGQETQYF.

The rearrangement uses TRBV6-6 and TRBJ1-2; D uncertain. The CDR3 covers 14 residues. Germline V gene sequence: CDR1 MNHNY, CDR2 SVGAGI (reference sequence). The ends were cut back, 7 bases at V and 2 bases at J, with 14 bases in the middle. The CDR3 DNA sequence: TGTGCCAGCACACCTGCCGGAGGAAACTATGGCTACACCTTC. It yields the protein CASTPAGGNYGYTF.

V gene TRBV18 combines with J gene TRBJ2-2; D uncertain. The CDR3 has 16 residues. Germline V lookup: CDR1 KGHSH, CDR2 LQKENI. V was trimmed by 6 bases and J by 1 base, leaving 15 bases between them. CDR3 loop: CASSHAAVENTGELFF. CDR3 DNA sequence: TGTGCCAGCTCTCACGCCGCGGTTGAGAACACCGGGGAGCTGTTTTTT.

The V gene is TRBV5-1, the J gene TRBJ2-3; D might be TRBD2 (6 bases). CDR3 size: 14 residues. The ends were cut back, 0 bases at V and 5 bases at J, with 10 bases in the middle. Germline V gene data show CDR1 as SGHRS and CDR2 as YFSETQ. The CDR3, as DNA: TGCGCCAGCAGCTTGGAGTGGGGAGGAGATACGCAGTATTTT. This codes for CASSLEWGGDTQYF.

The chain joins TRBV19 to TRBJ1-5, with D tentatively TRBD1 (5 bases). Germline loops: CDR1 LNHDA, CDR2 SQIVND (reference sequence). Deletions cut 8 bases from V and 6 bases from J, with 17 bases between. The CDR3 contains 14 residues. CDR3 bases: TGTGCCAGTCGGGGGGACGGGGGTACTCAGCCCCAGCATTTT. Amino acid sequence: CASRGDGGTQPQHF.

Comment on this clone: The identical CDR3 is also encoded by other nucleotide sequences in the sample. This chain links TRBV20-1 with TRBJ2-7; D remains ambiguous. CDR3 length: 11 residues. CDR1 and CDR2 from the germline V gene are DFQATT and SNEGSKA (reference sequence). V was cut by 3 bases and J by 2 bases, with 5 bases left in between. The DNA of the CDR3 is TGCAGTGCTAGGGGTCCCTACGAGCAGTACTTC. The encoded protein is CSARGPYEQYF.

The chain links TRBV27 to TRBJ2-1, with 10 nucleotides matching TRBD2. The length of the CDR3 is 18 residues. V lost 4 bases to trimming and J lost 7 bases; unmatched junction nucleotides: 16. Germline CDR1 reads MNHEY; CDR2 reads SMNVEV (reference sequence). The CDR3 DNA is TGTGCCAGCAGTTCCCGCCGTGGGCCTAGCGGGAGATTGAATGAGCAGTTCTTC. This sequence encodes CASSSRRGPSGRLNEQFF.

This clone occurred once. The gene calls are TRBV7-2 and TRBJ1-2; D is perhaps TRBD1 (5 bases). The CDR3 length is 13 residues. Germline V gene data show CDR1 as SGHTA and CDR2 as FQGNSA. V was shortened by 7 bases and J by 1 base, with 10 bases between the two germline ends. The CDR3 nucleotides are TGTGCCAGCACATCGGACAATAACTATGGCTACACCTTC. Translation: CASTSDNNYGYTF.

This clone was found once. The chain combines TRBV9 with TRBJ2-1, with TRBD1 matching over 10 bases. The J segment lost 4 bases and the V segment lost 4 bases, leaving 5 bases of the junction unmatched. CDR1 and CDR2 (germline): SGDLS, YYNGEE. The CDR3 consists of 15 residues. The CDR3 bases are TGTGCCAGCAGCTCGGGACAGGGGTCTTACAATGAGCAGTTCTTC. Translating gives CASSSGQGSYNEQFF.

The chain carries TRBV7-9 and TRBJ2-7; D is uncertain. V was cut by 1 base and J by 2 bases, with 12 bases left in between. Germline V CDR1 and CDR2: SEHNR, FQNEAQ (reference sequence). The CDR3 consists of 15 residues. The CDR3 bases are TGTGCCAGCAGCTTAGTGGTTGGTTCCACCTACGAGCAGTACTTC. It specifies CASSLVVGSTYEQYF.

The CDR3 reads CASSETVQGGSNQPQHF. The CDR3 nucleotides are TGTGCCAGCAGTGAAACGGTTCAGGGAGGGAGCAATCAGCCCCAGCATTTT. The J gene is TRBJ1-5, the V gene TRBV6-1, with TRBD1 as a possible D gene (5 bases). This CDR3 has 17 amino acids. V gave up 2 bases and J gave up 1 base, with 15 bases separating them. The germline CDR1 and CDR2 sequences are MNHNS and SASEGT.

V usage is TRBV7-2 and J usage is TRBJ2-5; D ambiguous. V lost 0 bases and J 1 base, leaving 6 bases between the germline ends. The CDR3 is 14 amino acids. CDR1 and CDR2 from the germline V gene are SGHTA and FQGNSA. The CDR3 sequence: CASSLAVIQETQYF. The CDR3 DNA reads as TGTGCCAGCAGCTTAGCTGTTATCCAAGAGACCCAGTACTTC.